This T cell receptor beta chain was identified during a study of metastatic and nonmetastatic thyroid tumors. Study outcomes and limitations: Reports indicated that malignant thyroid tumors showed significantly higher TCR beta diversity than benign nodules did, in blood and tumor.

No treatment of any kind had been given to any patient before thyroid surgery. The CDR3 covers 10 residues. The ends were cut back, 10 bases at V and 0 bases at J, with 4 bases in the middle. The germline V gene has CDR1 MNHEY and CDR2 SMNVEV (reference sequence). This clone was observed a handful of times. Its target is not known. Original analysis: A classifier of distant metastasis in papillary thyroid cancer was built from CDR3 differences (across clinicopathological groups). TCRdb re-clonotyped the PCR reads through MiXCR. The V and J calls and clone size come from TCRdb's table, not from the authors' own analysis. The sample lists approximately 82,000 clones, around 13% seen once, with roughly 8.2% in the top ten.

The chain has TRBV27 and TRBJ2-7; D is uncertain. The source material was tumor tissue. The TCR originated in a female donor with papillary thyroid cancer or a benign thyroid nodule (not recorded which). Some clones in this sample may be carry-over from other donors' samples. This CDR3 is CAISSYEQYF. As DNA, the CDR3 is TGTGCCATCAGCTCCTACGAGCAGTACTTC.